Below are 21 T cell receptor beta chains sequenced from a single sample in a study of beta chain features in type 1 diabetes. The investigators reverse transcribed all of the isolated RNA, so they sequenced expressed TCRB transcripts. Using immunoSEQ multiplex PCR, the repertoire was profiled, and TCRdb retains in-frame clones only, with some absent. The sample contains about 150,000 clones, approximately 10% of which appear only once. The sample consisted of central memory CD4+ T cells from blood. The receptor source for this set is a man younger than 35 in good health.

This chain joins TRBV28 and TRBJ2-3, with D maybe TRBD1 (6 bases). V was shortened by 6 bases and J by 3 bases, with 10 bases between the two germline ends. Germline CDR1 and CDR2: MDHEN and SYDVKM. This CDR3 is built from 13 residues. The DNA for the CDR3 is TGTGCCAGCAGAAGACAGGAGACAGATACGCAGTATTTT. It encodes CASRRQETDTQYF.

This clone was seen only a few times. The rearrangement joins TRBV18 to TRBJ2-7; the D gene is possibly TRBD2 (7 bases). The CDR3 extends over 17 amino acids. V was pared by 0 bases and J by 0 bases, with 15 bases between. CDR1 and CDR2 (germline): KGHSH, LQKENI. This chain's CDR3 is CASSPPNRGALSYEQYF. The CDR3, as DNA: TGTGCCAGCTCACCACCGAACCGGGGGGCACTCTCCTACGAGCAGTACTTC.

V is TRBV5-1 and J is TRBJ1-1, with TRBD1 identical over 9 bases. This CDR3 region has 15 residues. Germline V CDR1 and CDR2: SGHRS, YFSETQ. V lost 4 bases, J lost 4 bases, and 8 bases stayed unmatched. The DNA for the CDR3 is TGCGCCAGCAGCGCGGGACAGGGAGTGGGCACTGAAGCTTTCTTT. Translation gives CASSAGQGVGTEAFF.

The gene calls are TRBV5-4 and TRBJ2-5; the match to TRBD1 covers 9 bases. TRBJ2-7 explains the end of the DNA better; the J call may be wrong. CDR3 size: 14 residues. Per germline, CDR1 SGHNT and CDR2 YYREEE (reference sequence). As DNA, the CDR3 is TGTGCCAGCAGCATCGAGGGACAGGGTTTCGAGCAGTACTTC. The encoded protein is CASSIEGQGFEQYF.

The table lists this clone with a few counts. CDR3: CASRGQGSSGYTF. The CDR3 DNA reads TGTGCCAGCAGGGGACAGGGATCCTCCGGCTACACCTTC. The chain joins TRBV6-4 to TRBJ1-2; the match to TRBD1 covers 9 bases. CDR1 is MRHNA, CDR2 SNTAGT, per germline. The CDR3 totals 13 residues. Losses at the gene ends were 6 bases for V and 8 bases for J; bases not matched to a gene: 7.

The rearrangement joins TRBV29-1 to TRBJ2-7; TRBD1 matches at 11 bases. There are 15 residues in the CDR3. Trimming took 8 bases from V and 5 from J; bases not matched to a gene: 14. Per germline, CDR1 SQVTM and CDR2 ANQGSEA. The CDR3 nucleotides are TGCAGCTTCCGCACCCGGGGACAGGGGGTAAACGAGCAGTACTTC. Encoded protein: CSFRTRGQGVNEQYF.

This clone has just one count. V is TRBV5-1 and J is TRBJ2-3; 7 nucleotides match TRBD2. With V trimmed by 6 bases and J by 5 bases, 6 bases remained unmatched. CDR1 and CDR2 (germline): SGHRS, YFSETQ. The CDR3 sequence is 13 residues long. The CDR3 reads CASTSPGGDTQYF. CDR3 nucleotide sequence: TGCGCCAGCACCAGTCCGGGGGGAGATACGCAGTATTTT. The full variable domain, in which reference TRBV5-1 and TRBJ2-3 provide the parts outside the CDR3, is KAGVTQTPRYLIKTRGQQVTLSCSPISGHRSVSWYQQTPGQGLQFLFEYFSETQRNKGNFPGRFSGRQFSNSRSEMNVSTLELGDSALYLCASTSPGGDTQYFGPGTRLTVL.

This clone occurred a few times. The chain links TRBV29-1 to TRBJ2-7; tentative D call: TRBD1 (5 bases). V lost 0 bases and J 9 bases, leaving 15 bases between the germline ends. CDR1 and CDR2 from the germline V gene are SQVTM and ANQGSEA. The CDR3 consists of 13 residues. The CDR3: CSVEDLRGARQYF. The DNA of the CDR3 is TGCAGCGTTGAAGATCTTAGGGGCGCGAGGCAGTACTTC.

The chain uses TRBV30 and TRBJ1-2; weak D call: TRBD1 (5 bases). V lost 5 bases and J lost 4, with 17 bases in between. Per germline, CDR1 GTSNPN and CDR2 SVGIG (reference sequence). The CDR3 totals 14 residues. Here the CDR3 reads CAWARRGLGYGYTF. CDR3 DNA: TGTGCCTGGGCGCGTAGGGGCTTGGGCTATGGCTACACCTTC.

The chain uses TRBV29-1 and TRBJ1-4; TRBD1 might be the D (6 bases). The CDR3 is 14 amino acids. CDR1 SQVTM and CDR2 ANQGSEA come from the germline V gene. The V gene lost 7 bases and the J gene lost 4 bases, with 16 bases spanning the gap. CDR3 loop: CSASLTGVNEKLFF. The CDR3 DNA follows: TGCAGCGCCAGCCTGACAGGAGTTAATGAAAAACTGTTTTTT.

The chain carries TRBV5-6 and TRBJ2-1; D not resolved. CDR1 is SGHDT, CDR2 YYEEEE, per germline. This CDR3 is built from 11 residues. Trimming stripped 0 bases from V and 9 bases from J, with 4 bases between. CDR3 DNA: TGTGCCAGCAGCTTGGCGCGTGAGCAGTTCTTC. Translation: CASSLAREQFF.

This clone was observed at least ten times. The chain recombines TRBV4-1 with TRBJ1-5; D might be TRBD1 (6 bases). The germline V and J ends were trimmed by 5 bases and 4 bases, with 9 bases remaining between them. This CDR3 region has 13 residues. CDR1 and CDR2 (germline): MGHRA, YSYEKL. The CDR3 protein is CASSSDRNQPQHF. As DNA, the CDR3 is TGCGCCAGCAGCTCCGACAGGAATCAGCCCCAGCATTTT.

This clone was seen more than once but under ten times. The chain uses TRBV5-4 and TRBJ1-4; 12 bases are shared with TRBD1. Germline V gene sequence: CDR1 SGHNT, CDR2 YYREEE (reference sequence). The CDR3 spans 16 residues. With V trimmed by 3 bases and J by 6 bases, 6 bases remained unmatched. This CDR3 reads CASSWGGTGGDEKLFF. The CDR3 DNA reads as TGTGCCAGCAGCTGGGGCGGGACAGGGGGCGATGAAAAACTGTTTTTT.

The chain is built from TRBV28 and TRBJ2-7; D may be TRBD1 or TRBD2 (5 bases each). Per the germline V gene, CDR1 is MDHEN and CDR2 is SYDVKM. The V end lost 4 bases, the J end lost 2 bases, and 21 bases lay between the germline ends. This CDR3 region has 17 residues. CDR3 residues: CASSSAVGQRYTYEQYF. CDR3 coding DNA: TGTGCCAGCAGTTCCGCCGTGGGGCAGCGGTATACCTACGAGCAGTACTTC.

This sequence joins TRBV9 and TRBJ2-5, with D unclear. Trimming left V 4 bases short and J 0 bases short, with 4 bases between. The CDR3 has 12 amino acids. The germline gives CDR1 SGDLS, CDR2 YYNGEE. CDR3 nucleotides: TGTGCCAGCAGCTCGTACCAAGAGACCCAGTACTTC. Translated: CASSSYQETQYF.

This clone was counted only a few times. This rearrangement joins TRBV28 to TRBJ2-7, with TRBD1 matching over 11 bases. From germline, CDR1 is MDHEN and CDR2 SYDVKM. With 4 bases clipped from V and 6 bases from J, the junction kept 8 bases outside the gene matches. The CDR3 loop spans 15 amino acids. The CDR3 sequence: CASSSPRTGGGEQYF. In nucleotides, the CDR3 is TGTGCCAGCAGTTCCCCCCGGACAGGGGGCGGCGAGCAGTACTTC.

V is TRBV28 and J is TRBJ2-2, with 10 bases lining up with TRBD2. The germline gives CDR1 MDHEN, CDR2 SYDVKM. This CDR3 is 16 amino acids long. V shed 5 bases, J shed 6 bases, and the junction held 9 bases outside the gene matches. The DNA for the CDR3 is TGTGCCAGCAGTCCCCTGGGGACTAGCGTCTCCGGGGAGCTGTTTTTT. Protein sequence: CASSPLGTSVSGELFF.

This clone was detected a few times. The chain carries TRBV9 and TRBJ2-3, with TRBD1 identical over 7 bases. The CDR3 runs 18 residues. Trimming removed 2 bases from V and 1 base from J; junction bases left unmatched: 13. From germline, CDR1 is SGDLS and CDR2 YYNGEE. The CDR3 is CASSVRQGRARGTDTQYF. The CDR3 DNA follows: TGTGCCAGCAGCGTCCGACAGGGCCGAGCACGGGGCACAGATACGCAGTATTTT.

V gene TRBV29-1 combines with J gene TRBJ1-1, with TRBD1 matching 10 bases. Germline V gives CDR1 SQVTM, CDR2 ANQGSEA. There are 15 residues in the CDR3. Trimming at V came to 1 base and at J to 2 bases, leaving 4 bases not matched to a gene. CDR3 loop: CSVEAGTGVNTEAFF. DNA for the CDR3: TGCAGCGTTGAAGCCGGGACAGGGGTTAACACTGAAGCTTTCTTT.

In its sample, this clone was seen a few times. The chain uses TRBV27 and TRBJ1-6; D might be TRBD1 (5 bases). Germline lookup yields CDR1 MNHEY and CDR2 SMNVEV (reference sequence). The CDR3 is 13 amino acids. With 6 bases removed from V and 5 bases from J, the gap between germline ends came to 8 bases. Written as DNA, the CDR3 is TGTGCCAGCAGCCGGGGGAATAATTCACCCCTCCACTTT. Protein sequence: CASSRGNNSPLHF.

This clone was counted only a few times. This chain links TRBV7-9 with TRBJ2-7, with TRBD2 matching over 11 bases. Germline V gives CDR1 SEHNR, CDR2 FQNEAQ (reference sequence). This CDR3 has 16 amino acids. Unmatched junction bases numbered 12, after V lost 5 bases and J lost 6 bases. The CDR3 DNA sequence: TGTGCCAGCAGCCCCACCACTAGCGGGAGAACTCTCGAGCAGTACTTC. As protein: CASSPTTSGRTLEQYF.